This T cell receptor (beta chain) is drawn from a study of shared clonotypes between healthy human individuals. Findings of the study overall: Sequencing depth was expected to influence donor clonotype sharing.

TCRdb's copy holds only in-frame clones and misses some; the assay was immunoSEQ multiplex PCR. The table shows some 2 million clones, with about 95% occurring only once. The CDR3 is made up of 15 amino acids. V dropped 6 bases and J dropped 0 bases, with 12 bases sitting between them. Germline assignment: CDR1 MNHNS and CDR2 SASEGT. CD45RO negativity and positive selection for CCR7 defined naive CD8 cells, a population that excluded terminally differentiated effector memory CD45RA+ cells. This clone has a handful of counts. No antigen is known for it. Material for sequencing was naive CD8+ T cells sorted from blood. The sequence derives from a man between 18 and 35 years old in good health. The rearrangement uses TRBV6-1 and TRBJ1-5, with a weak D call TRBD1 (5 bases). Here the CDR3 reads CASSSTGYSNQPQHF. The CDR3 DNA reads TGTGCCAGCAGCTCTACAGGCTATAGCAATCAGCCCCAGCATTTT.